The source of this T cell receptor beta chain is a study of blood T cell repertoires in COVID-19. In the study overall: The United States, Italy and Spain supplied acute and convalescent COVID-19 samples. T cells, B-cell-depleted T cells, or PBMCs supplied cDNA or gDNA.

Per the study methods: Estimation of nucleated cell counts was performed using reference gene primer amplification. Using immunoSEQ multiplex PCR, the repertoire was profiled, and TCRdb retains in-frame clones only, with some absent. D and trimming come from the DNA, and the V and J calls and clone size come from that table. The sample gives 210,000 or so clones, 84% of which show up once; roughly 5.3% is in the top ten. Germline V CDR1 and CDR2: MDHEN, SYDVKM. The length of the CDR3 is 15 residues. V shed 3 bases and J 2 bases; nucleotides not matched to a gene: 4. The TCR sequence derives from a woman aged 70-85 years with active or convalescent COVID-19. This sequence joins TRBV28 and TRBJ1-2, with 9 bases identical to TRBD1. Input material: peripheral blood. CDR3 in DNA: TGTGCCAGCAGTTTTGGCGGGACAGGGAACTATGGCTACACCTTC. Amino acids: CASSFGGTGNYGYTF.